This T cell receptor beta chain was recovered during a study of vaccination effects on CD4 cells after COVID-19. Study outcomes and limitations: There were few convalescent patients in the study and no early post-infection timepoints. Healthy vaccinees' vaccine-induced clones included only 1 of 255 that recognized common cold coronaviruses.

Antigen-specific CD4+ T cells were first expanded with viral peptide pools by the ViraFEST assay and only then sequenced. The culture ran for approximately 10 days, and then CD4+ T cells were isolated. The cohort was immunized with two doses of either the BNT162b2 or mRNA-1273 vaccine. This clone turned up a few times. The antigen remains undetermined. CDR1 is SGHRS and CDR2 is YFSETQ in the germline V gene. V was clipped by 4 bases and J by 4 bases, with 17 bases between them. The CDR3 spans 15 residues. Sequenced by immunoSEQ multiplex PCR; TCRdb stores in-frame clones only, minus some. The sample consists of 84,000 or so clones, under 85% of them appearing once.

The receptor was derived from a human donor who received a COVID-19 vaccine. The input for sequencing was CD4+ T cells from PBMCs cultured with HCoV-OC43 spike peptides, taken after COVID-19 vaccination. Subset indicated: HCoV-OC43 spike overlapping peptide pool stimulation. The chain couples TRBV5-1 to TRBJ1-2, with a tentative D call TRBD1 (6 bases). The CDR3 protein is CASSTTQGLGYGYTF. CDR3 DNA sequence: TGCGCCAGCAGCACCACACAGGGCCTTGGCTATGGCTACACCTTC.